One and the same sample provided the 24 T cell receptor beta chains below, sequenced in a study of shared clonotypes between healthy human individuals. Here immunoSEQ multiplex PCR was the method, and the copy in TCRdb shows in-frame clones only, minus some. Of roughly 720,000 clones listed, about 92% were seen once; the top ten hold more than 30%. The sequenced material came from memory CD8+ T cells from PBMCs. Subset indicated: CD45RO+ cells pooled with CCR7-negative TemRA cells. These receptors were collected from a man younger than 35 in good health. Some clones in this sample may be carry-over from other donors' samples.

CDR3: CASSFSTGTVTYEQYF. CDR3 nucleotide sequence: TGTGCCAGCAGTTTCTCTACCGGGACGGTGACCTACGAGCAGTACTTC. The V call is TRBV27, the J call TRBJ2-7, with D tentatively TRBD1 or TRBD2 (5 bases each). Per the germline V gene, CDR1 is MNHEY and CDR2 is SMNVEV (reference sequence). CDR3 length equals 16 residues. Trimming removed 3 bases from V and 2 bases from J, with 17 bases in between.

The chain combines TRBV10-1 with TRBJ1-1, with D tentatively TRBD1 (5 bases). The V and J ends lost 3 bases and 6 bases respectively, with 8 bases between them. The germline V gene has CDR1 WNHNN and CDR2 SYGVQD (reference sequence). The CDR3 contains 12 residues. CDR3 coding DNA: TGCGCCAGCAGTGATGAGGGGTCTGAAGCTTTCTTT. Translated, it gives CASSDEGSEAFF.

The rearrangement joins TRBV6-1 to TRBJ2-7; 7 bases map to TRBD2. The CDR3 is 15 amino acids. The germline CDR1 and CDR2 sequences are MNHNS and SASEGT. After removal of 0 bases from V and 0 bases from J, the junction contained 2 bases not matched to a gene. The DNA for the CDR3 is TGTGCCAGCAGTGAAGCTGCTAGCGGCTCCTACGAGCAGTACTTC. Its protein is CASSEAASGSYEQYF.

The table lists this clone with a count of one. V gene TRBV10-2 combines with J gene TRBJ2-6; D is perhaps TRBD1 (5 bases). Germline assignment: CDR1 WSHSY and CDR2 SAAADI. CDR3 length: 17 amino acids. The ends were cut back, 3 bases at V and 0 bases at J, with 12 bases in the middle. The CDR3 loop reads CASSETGEHSGANVLTF. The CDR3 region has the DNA TGCGCCAGCAGTGAAACAGGCGAGCACTCTGGGGCCAACGTCCTGACTTTC.

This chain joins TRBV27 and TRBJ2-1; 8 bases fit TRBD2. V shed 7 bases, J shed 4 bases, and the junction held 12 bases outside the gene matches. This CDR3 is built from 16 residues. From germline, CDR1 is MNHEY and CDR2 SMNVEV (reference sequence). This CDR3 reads CASTLSPGTSYNEQFF. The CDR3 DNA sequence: TGTGCCAGCACTCTCTCCCCCGGGACTAGTTACAATGAGCAGTTCTTC.

This CDR3 is CATSRERTQINYEQYF. CDR3 nucleotide sequence: TGTGCCACCAGCAGAGAACGGACCCAGATTAACTACGAGCAGTACTTC. This chain connects TRBV15 to TRBJ2-7; D is undetermined. The CDR3 is made up of 16 amino acids. The ends were cut back, 0 bases at V and 3 bases at J, with 15 bases in the middle. Germline V gene sequence: CDR1 LNHNV, CDR2 YYDKDF (reference sequence).

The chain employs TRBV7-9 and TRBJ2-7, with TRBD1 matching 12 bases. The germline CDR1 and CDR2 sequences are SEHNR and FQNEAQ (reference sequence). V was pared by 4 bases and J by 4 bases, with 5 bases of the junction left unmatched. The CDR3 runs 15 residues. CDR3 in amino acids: CASSYRDRGLYEQYF. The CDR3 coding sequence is TGTGCCAGCAGCTACCGGGACAGGGGGCTTTACGAGCAGTACTTC.

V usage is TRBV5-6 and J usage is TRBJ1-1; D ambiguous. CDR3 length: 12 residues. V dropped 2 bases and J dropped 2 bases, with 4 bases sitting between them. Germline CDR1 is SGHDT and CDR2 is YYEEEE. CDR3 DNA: TGTGCCAGCAGCTTCTTTAACACTGAAGCTTTCTTT. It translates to CASSFFNTEAFF.

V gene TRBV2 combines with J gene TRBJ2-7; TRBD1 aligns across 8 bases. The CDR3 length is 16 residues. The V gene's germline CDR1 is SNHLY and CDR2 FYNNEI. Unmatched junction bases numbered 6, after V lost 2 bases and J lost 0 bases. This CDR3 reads CASSELGTGSSYEQYF. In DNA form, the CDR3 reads TGTGCCAGCAGTGAATTGGGGACAGGAAGCTCCTACGAGCAGTACTTC.

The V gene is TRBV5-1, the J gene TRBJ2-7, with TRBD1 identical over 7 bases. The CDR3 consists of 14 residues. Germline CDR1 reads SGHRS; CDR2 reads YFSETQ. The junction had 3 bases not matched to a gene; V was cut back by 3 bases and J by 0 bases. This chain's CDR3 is CASSWRTGSYEQYF. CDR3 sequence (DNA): TGCGCCAGCAGCTGGCGGACAGGCTCCTACGAGCAGTACTTC.

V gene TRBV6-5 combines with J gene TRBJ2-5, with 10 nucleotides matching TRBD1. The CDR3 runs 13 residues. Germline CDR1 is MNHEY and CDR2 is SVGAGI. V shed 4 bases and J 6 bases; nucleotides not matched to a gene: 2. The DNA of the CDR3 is TGTGCCAGCAGTTGGGGACAGGGGAAGACCCAGTACTTC. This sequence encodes CASSWGQGKTQYF.

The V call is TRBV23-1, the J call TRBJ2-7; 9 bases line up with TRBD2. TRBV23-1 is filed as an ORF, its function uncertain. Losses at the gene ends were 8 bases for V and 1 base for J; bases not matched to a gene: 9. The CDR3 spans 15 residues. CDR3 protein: CASPQPLAGSYEQYF. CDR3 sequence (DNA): TGCGCCAGCCCTCAGCCCCTAGCGGGGTCCTACGAGCAGTACTTC.

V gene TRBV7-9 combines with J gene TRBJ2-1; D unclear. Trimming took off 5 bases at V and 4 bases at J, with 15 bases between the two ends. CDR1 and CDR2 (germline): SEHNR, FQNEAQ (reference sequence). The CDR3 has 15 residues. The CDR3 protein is CASSQSDSRYNEQFF. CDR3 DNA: TGTGCCAGCAGCCAATCGGATAGCCGGTACAATGAGCAGTTCTTC.

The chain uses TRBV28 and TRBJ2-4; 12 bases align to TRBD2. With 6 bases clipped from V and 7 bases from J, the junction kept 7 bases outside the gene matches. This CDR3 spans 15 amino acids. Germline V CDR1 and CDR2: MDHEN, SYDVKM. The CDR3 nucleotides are TGTGCCAGCAGGTTGACTAGCGGGAGAAGGAACATTCAGTACTTC. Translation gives CASRLTSGRRNIQYF.

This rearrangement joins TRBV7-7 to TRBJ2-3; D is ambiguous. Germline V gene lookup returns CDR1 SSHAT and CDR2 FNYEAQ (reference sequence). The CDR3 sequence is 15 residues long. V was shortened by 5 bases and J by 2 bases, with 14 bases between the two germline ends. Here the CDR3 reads CASSPLQSITDTQYF. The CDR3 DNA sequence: TGTGCCAGCAGCCCCCTACAGAGCATCACAGATACGCAGTATTTT.

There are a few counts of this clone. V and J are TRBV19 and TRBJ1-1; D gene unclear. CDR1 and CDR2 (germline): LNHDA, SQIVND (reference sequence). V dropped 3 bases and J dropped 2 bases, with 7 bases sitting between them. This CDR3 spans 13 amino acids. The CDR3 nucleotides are TGTGCCAGTAGTATTGCAGTCAACACTGAAGCTTTCTTT. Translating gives CASSIAVNTEAFF.

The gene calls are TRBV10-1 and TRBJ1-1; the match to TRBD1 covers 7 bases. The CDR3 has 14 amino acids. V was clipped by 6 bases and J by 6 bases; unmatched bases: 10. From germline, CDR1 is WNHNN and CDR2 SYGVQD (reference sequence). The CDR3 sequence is CASRPDRDGPEAFF. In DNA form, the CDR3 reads TGCGCCAGCAGGCCCGACAGGGATGGTCCTGAAGCTTTCTTT.

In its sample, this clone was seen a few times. The CDR3 protein is CASSHGGTEAFF. In nucleotides, the CDR3 is TGTGCCAGCAGCCACGGGGGGACTGAAGCTTTCTTT. The J gene is TRBJ1-1, the V gene TRBV7-3, with D perhaps TRBD1 (5 bases). The CDR3 consists of 12 residues. CDR1 is SGHTA, CDR2 FQGTGA, per germline. Between the trimmed V and J ends, which lost 5 bases and 5 bases, there was a span of 9 bases.

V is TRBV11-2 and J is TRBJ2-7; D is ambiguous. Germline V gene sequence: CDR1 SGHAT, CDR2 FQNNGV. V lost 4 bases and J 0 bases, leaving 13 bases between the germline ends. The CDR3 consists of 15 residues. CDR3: CASSYLTAPSYEQYF. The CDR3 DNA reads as TGTGCCAGCAGCTATCTGACGGCCCCCTCCTACGAGCAGTACTTC.

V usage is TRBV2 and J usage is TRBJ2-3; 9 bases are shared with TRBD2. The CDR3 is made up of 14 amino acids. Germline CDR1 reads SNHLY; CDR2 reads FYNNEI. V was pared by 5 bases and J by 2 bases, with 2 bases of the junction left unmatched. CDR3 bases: TGTGCCAGCAGTAGACTAGCGGACACAGATACGCAGTATTTT. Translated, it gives CASSRLADTDTQYF.

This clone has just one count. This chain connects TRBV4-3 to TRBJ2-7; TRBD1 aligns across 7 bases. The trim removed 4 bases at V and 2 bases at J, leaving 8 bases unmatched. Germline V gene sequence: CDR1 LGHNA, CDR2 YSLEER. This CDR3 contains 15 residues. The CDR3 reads CASSPSTGYTYEQYF. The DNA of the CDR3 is TGCGCCAGCAGCCCCTCGACAGGGTATACCTACGAGCAGTACTTC.

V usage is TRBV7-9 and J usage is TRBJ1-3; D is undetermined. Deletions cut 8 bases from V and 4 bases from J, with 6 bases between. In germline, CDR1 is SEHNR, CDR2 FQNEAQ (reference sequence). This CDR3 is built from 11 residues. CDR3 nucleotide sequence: TGTGCCAGCCTTGACGGAAACACCATATATTTT. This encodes CASLDGNTIYF.

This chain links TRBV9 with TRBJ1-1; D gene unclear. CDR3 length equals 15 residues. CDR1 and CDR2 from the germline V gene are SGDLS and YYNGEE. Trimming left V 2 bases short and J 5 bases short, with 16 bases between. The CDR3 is CASSVFVGFETEAFF. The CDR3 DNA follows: TGTGCCAGCAGCGTCTTTGTTGGGTTTGAGACTGAAGCTTTCTTT.

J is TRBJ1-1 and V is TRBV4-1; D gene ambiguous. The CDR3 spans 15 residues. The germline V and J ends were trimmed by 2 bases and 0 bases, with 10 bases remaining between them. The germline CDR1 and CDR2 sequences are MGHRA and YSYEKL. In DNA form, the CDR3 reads TGCGCCAGCAGCCAATCACACGGCTTGAACACTGAAGCTTTCTTT. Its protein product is CASSQSHGLNTEAFF.